The 31 T cell receptor beta chains in this list originate from one sample, sequenced in a study of control samples from healthy donors and cancer patients. Method: immunoSEQ multiplex PCR; TCRdb's copy keeps in-frame clones and lacks some. The sample comprises 70,000 to 80,000 clones, around 90% of which are singletons, and over 1.5% rests with the top ten. The source material was PBMCs. These receptors all come from a woman in her fifties or sixties with head and neck cancer.

As DNA, the CDR3 is TGCAGCGTAGCTCCGAGGAGCGCCTCCTACGAGCAGTACTTC. Residues: CSVAPRSASYEQYF. This rearrangement joins TRBV29-1 to TRBJ2-7; D gene unclear. V lost 6 bases to trimming and J lost 0 bases, with 15 bases between them. CDR1 and CDR2 from the germline V gene are SQVTM and ANQGSEA. This CDR3 comprises 14 residues.

CDR3 coding DNA: TGTGCCAGCAGCCCCCCAGGGGGCACCGGGGAGCTGTTTTTT. Its protein product is CASSPPGGTGELFF. The rearrangement uses TRBV6-5 and TRBJ2-2; 7 nucleotides align to TRBD1. The V and J ends lost 6 bases and 4 bases, in that order; junction bases with no gene match: 5. This CDR3 spans 14 amino acids. Germline loops: CDR1 MNHEY, CDR2 SVGAGI.

The rearrangement joins TRBV5-1 to TRBJ2-5, with D maybe TRBD2 (6 bases). CDR3 length equals 13 residues. The germline V gene encodes CDR1 SGHRS and CDR2 YFSETQ. V was cut by 0 bases and J by 5 bases, with 8 bases left in between. The CDR3 DNA is TGCGCCAGCAGCTTGGGACTAGGCGAGACCCAGTACTTC. It encodes CASSLGLGETQYF.

The chain uses TRBV9 and TRBJ2-5; the D gene is possibly TRBD2 (5 bases). V was clipped by 4 bases and J by 2 bases, with 9 bases between them. Per the germline V gene, CDR1 is SGDLS and CDR2 is YYNGEE. The CDR3 loop spans 13 amino acids. The CDR3 coding sequence is TGTGCCAGCAGCACACGGGGACAAGAGACCCAGTACTTC. It translates to CASSTRGQETQYF.

Points on this clone: This sample also contains other DNA sequences that code for the same CDR3. The chain couples TRBV27 to TRBJ1-5; no clear D. Germline loops: CDR1 MNHEY, CDR2 SMNVEV (reference sequence). There are 12 residues in the CDR3. V shed 3 bases and J shed 5 bases, with 5 bases lying between them. As DNA, the CDR3 is TGTGCCAGCAGTTTTTTGCATCAGCCCCAGCATTTT. Its translation is CASSFLHQPQHF.

The rearrangement links TRBV28 to TRBJ2-3; perhaps TRBD1 as D (6 bases). Germline values: CDR1 MDHEN, CDR2 SYDVKM. The CDR3 runs to 16 residues. V lost 8 bases and J lost 0, with 18 bases in between. The CDR3 here is CASCPRGTASTDTQYF. The CDR3 DNA reads TGTGCCAGCTGCCCAAGGGGGACGGCTAGCACAGATACGCAGTATTTT.

As concerns this clone: A junction end diverges from the germline sequence, so it may reflect a read error. CDR3 region: CASTDFLAGNLASHNEQFF. CDR3 DNA sequence: TGTGCCAGCACAGATTTTCTAGCGGGAAATTTAGCCTCCCACAATGAGCAGTTCTTC. The rearrangement uses TRBV13 and TRBJ2-1; 9 bases line up with TRBD2. The CDR3 contains 19 residues. CDR1 is PRHDT, CDR2 FYEKMQ, per germline (reference sequence).

J is TRBJ1-5 and V is TRBV6-2 or TRBV6-3; D is unresolved. The CDR3 is 15 amino acids. Germline V gives CDR1 MNHEY, CDR2 SVGEGT. Trimming cost V 5 bases and J 0 bases, with 11 bases left between them. Written as DNA, the CDR3 is TGTGCCAGCAGTGTGGGCGGAGATAGCAATCAGCCCCAGCATTTT. It is translated as CASSVGGDSNQPQHF.

The chain combines TRBV28 with TRBJ1-1; no clear D. Germline CDR1 reads MDHEN; CDR2 reads SYDVKM. The CDR3 covers 15 residues. V shed 5 bases and J shed 2 bases, with 15 bases lying between them. Written as DNA, the CDR3 is TGTGCCAGCAGTGGTCTAGGGCGAGGAAACACTGAAGCTTTCTTT. Its protein is CASSGLGRGNTEAFF. The entire variable domain, with the rest obtained from reference TRBV28 and TRBJ1-1, is as follows: DVKVTQSSRYLVKRTGEKVFLECVQDMDHENMFWYRQDPGLGLRLIYFSYDVKMKEKGDIPEGYSVSREKKERFSLILESASTNQTSMYLCASSGLGRGNTEAFFGQGTRLTVV.

The rearrangement links TRBV20-1 to TRBJ2-1; D is perhaps TRBD1 (5 bases). The CDR3 is made up of 11 amino acids. The germline V and J ends were trimmed by 4 bases and 9 bases, with 10 bases remaining between them. Looked up from germline, CDR1 is DFQATT and CDR2 is SNEGSKA (reference sequence). The CDR3 nucleotides are TGCAGTGCTACGGAACAGGTTGAGCAGTTCTTC. Its translation is CSATEQVEQFF.

This chain joins TRBV7-8 and TRBJ1-4; D is perhaps TRBD1 (5 bases). The ends were cut back, 4 bases at V and 6 bases at J, with 9 bases in the middle. The CDR3 totals 13 residues. CDR1 is SGHVS, CDR2 FQNEAQ, per germline. The CDR3 bases are TGTGCCAGCAGCTCAGGGCCGGATGAAAAACTGTTTTTT. This encodes CASSSGPDEKLFF.

This chain uses TRBV7-9 with TRBJ2-1, with D uncertain. CDR1 is SEHNR, CDR2 FQNEAQ, per germline (reference sequence). V lost 4 bases to trimming and J lost 8 bases, with 12 bases between them. CDR3 length: 13 amino acids. CDR3 in amino acids: CASSSPAGDEQFF. The CDR3 DNA reads as TGTGCCAGCAGCTCTCCCGCCGGTGATGAGCAGTTCTTC. The variable domain in full, with the rest retrieved from reference TRBV7-9 and TRBJ2-1, is DTGVSQNPRHKITKRGQNVTFRCDPISEHNRLYWYRQTLGQGPEFLTYFQNEAQLEKSRLLSDRFSAERPKGSFSTLEIQRTEQGDSAMYLCASSSPAGDEQFFGPGTRLTVL.

The rearrangement joins TRBV28 to TRBJ2-2; D is ambiguous. In germline, CDR1 is MDHEN, CDR2 SYDVKM. The CDR3 runs 13 residues. The ends were cut back, 1 base at V and 5 bases at J, with 5 bases in the middle. The CDR3 reads CASSLYGTGELFF. The CDR3 DNA reads TGTGCCAGCAGTTTATACGGTACCGGGGAGCTGTTTTTT.

This rearrangement joins TRBV9 to TRBJ2-5; D is unclear. Trimming took 0 bases from V and 4 from J, leaving 10 bases between them. The CDR3 is 14 amino acids. Germline assignment: CDR1 SGDLS and CDR2 YYNGEE. CDR3: CASSVGVGRETQYF. Written as DNA, the CDR3 is TGTGCCAGCAGCGTAGGGGTAGGGCGAGAGACCCAGTACTTC.

The chain combines TRBV20-1 with TRBJ2-5; D is unresolved. The germline gives CDR1 DFQATT, CDR2 SNEGSKA (reference sequence). The CDR3 has 11 amino acids. Trimming left V 6 bases short and J 9 bases short, with 14 bases between. Written as DNA, the CDR3 is TGCAGTGCCCAGAACGCACCGCCCCAGTACTTC. Protein sequence: CSAQNAPPQYF.

The chain couples TRBV6-8 to TRBJ1-1; D may be TRBD1 (5 bases). The CDR3 is 12 residues long. V was shortened by 5 bases and J by 7 bases, with 11 bases between the two germline ends. In germline, CDR1 is MNHGY, CDR2 SAAAGT. CDR3 sequence (DNA): TGTGCCAGCAGTCTGAGGGACCTTGAAGCTTTCTTT. Protein sequence: CASSLRDLEAFF.

The CDR3 DNA is TGCAGCGTTGGAATTCAAATGAACACTGAAGCTTTCTTT. It specifies CSVGIQMNTEAFF. The chain carries TRBV29-1 and TRBJ1-1; D is uncertain. Deletions cut 4 bases from V and 0 bases from J, with 9 bases between. The CDR3 is 13 residues long. CDR1 SQVTM and CDR2 ANQGSEA come from the germline V gene. The full variable domain, its missing parts supplied by reference TRBV29-1 and TRBJ1-1, is SAVISQKPSRDICQRGTSLTIQCQVDSQVTMMFWYRQQPGQSLTLIATANQGSEATYESGFVIDKFPISRPNLTFSTLTVSNMSPEDSSIYLCSVGIQMNTEAFFGQGTRLTVV.

V and J are TRBV7-2 and TRBJ2-5; D unclear. Germline CDR1 is SGHTA and CDR2 is FQGNSA. The CDR3 extends over 12 amino acids. The V and J ends lost 4 bases and 5 bases respectively, with 8 bases between them. For the CDR3, the DNA is TGTGCCAGCAGCTCTGGATTGGAGACCCAGTACTTC. Protein sequence: CASSSGLETQYF.

The J gene is TRBJ1-5, the V gene TRBV7-9, with 9 bases that match TRBD1. This CDR3 contains 15 residues. Germline trimming cut 5 bases from V and 4 bases from J; bases unmatched to any gene: 6. The germline V gene encodes CDR1 SEHNR and CDR2 FQNEAQ (reference sequence). Here the CDR3 DNA reads TGTGCCAGCAGCATTGGGACAGGGAGTAATCAGCCCCAGCATTTT. Translated: CASSIGTGSNQPQHF. Together with reference TRBV7-9 and TRBJ1-5, the CDR3 gives the full variable domain: DTGVSQNPRHKITKRGQNVTFRCDPISEHNRLYWYRQTLGQGPEFLTYFQNEAQLEKSRLLSDRFSAERPKGSFSTLEIQRTEQGDSAMYLCASSIGTGSNQPQHFGDGTRLSIL.

The chain has TRBV2 and TRBJ1-4; tentatively, D is TRBD1 (5 bases). V was trimmed by 6 bases and J by 2 bases, leaving 13 bases between them. Germline CDR1 is SNHLY and CDR2 is FYNNEI. The CDR3 covers 15 residues. As DNA, the CDR3 is TGTGCCAGCAGGAAAGAGGGGTTCACTAATGAAAAACTGTTTTTT. Its translation: CASRKEGFTNEKLFF.

The chain uses TRBV24-1 and TRBJ2-1; TRBD2 matches at 8 bases. Germline assignment: CDR1 KGHDR and CDR2 SFDVKD. Unmatched junction bases numbered 9, after V lost 2 bases and J lost 4 bases. The CDR3 is 17 amino acids. The CDR3 loop reads CATSDSRGGGPYNEQFF. CDR3 DNA: TGTGCCACCAGTGATTCTCGGGGGGGAGGGCCTTACAATGAGCAGTTCTTC.

The chain couples TRBV9 to TRBJ2-1; TRBD2 matches at 14 bases. Germline loops: CDR1 SGDLS, CDR2 YYNGEE. The CDR3 runs 17 residues. V shed 2 bases, J shed 5 bases, and the junction held 6 bases outside the gene matches. This CDR3 reads CASSVETSGRAHNEQFF. For the CDR3, the DNA is TGTGCCAGCAGCGTTGAGACTAGCGGGAGGGCACACAATGAGCAGTTCTTC.

The rearrangement links TRBV9 to TRBJ2-5; either TRBD1 or TRBD2 may fit D (5 bases each). CDR1 SGDLS and CDR2 YYNGEE come from the germline V gene. Trimming cost V 4 bases and J 5 bases, with 15 bases left between them. This CDR3 spans 14 amino acids. The CDR3 spells CASSTGLRRETQYF. DNA of the CDR3: TGTGCCAGCAGCACAGGACTCAGAAGGGAGACCCAGTACTTC.

V gene TRBV21-1 combines with J gene TRBJ2-5; the D call TRBD1 from the table was never checked on the DNA. TRBV21-1 is a documented pseudogene. This CDR3 is 16 amino acids long. The CDR3 coding sequence is TGTGCCAGCGGGACAGGGTTTAGCACCAGCCAAGAGACCCAGTACTTC. It translates to CASGTGFSTSQETQYF.

The V call is TRBV28, the J call TRBJ1-6; 9 bases are shared with TRBD1. With V trimmed by 5 bases and J by 14 bases, 10 bases remained unmatched. Per germline, CDR1 MDHEN and CDR2 SYDVKM. The CDR3 has 14 residues. The CDR3 nucleotides read TGTGCCAGCAGTCCGGGACAGGGAACGGTTACCCTCCACTTT. Translated: CASSPGQGTVTLHF.

This sequence joins TRBV4-1 and TRBJ2-7; 11 nucleotides align to TRBD1. This CDR3 comprises 17 residues. Germline loops: CDR1 MGHRA, CDR2 YSYEKL. The J segment lost 3 bases and the V segment lost 1 base, leaving 8 bases of the junction unmatched. The DNA for the CDR3 is TGCGCCAGCAGCCAAGTATTATCCGGGACAGGGGGCTACGAGCAGTACTTC. Translating it yields CASSQVLSGTGGYEQYF.

A single count supports this clone. This chain uses TRBV20-1 with TRBJ2-1; 9 bases agree with TRBD2. Trimming at V came to 3 bases and at J to 12 bases, leaving 15 bases not matched to a gene. Per germline, CDR1 DFQATT and CDR2 SNEGSKA (reference sequence). The CDR3 totals 15 residues. CDR3 residues: CSASLLAGSGSGQFF. The CDR3 coding sequence is TGCAGTGCTAGTTTACTAGCGGGCTCAGGTTCGGGGCAGTTCTTC.

V and J are TRBV19 and TRBJ2-5; D gene ambiguous. Germline loops: CDR1 LNHDA, CDR2 SQIVND (reference sequence). The length of the CDR3 is 13 residues. V shed 3 bases and J shed 4 bases, with 9 bases lying between them. In nucleotides, the CDR3 is TGTGCCAGTAGTATTCTGGCCAGAGAGACCCAGTACTTC. This translates into CASSILARETQYF.

The genes are TRBV6-1 and TRBJ1-6; weak D call: TRBD1 (6 bases). The CDR3 length is 14 residues. The V gene's germline CDR1 is MNHNS and CDR2 SASEGT. The germline V and J ends were trimmed by 3 bases and 6 bases, with 9 bases remaining between them. This CDR3 is CASSDLQGNSPLHF. The CDR3 DNA reads as TGTGCCAGCAGTGACCTACAGGGTAATTCACCCCTCCACTTT.

This chain links TRBV7-3 with TRBJ2-1, with D unresolved. V was cut by 3 bases and J by 3 bases, with 9 bases left in between. Germline CDR1 is SGHTA and CDR2 is FQGTGA. This CDR3 is 14 amino acids long. CDR3 bases: TGTGCCAGCAGCTTTAGTGGGATCTACAATGAGCAGTTCTTC. This translates into CASSFSGIYNEQFF.

V and J are TRBV6-2 or TRBV6-3 and TRBJ2-7; D not resolved. Trimming removed 2 bases from V and 3 bases from J, with 17 bases in between. The germline V gene has CDR1 MNHEY and CDR2 SVGEGT. The CDR3 contains 16 residues. CDR3 sequence reads: CASSYPIYTPSYEQYF. DNA of the CDR3: TGTGCCAGCAGTTACCCAATATACACTCCTAGCTACGAGCAGTACTTC.